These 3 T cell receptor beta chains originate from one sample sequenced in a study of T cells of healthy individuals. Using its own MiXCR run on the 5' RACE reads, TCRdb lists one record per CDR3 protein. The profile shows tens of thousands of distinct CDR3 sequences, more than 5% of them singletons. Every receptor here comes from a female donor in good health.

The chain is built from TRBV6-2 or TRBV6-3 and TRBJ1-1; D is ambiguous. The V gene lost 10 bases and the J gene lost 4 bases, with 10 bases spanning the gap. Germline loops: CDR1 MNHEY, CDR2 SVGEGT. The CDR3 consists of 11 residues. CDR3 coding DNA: TGTGCCATCCGGGATCTCACTGAAGCTTTCTTT. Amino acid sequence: CAIRDLTEAFF.

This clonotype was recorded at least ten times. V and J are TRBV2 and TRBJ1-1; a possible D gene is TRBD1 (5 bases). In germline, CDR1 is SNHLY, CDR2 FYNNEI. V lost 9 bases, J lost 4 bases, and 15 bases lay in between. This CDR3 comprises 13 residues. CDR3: CASWGGGSTEAFF. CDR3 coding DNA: TGTGCCAGTTGGGGGGGTGGAAGCACTGAAGCTTTCTTT.

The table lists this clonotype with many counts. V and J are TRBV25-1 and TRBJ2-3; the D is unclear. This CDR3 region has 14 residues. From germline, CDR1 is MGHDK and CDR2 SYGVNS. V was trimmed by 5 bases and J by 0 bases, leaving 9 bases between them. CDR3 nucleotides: TGTGCCAGCAGTACAACAGTTAGCACAGATACGCAGTATTTT. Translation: CASSTTVSTDTQYF.